Listed here are 21 T cell receptor beta chains from one sample, sequenced in a study of identical twins. TCRdb fed the 5' RACE reads into MiXCR, producing one record per CDR3 protein. Of 470,000 or so distinct CDR3 sequences in the sample, more than 20% were seen once. These data are also associated with another study on T cells expressing NK-cell markers.

Sequencing used CD4+ T cells sorted from blood. The source of these receptors is a woman aged 18-29 years in good health.

The V and J genes are TRBV29-1 and TRBJ2-1; D perhaps matches TRBD2 (6 bases). Germline V gene sequence: CDR1 SQVTM, CDR2 ANQGSEA. The length of the CDR3 is 14 residues. The V and J ends lost 7 bases and 8 bases respectively, with 21 bases between them. The CDR3 sequence is CSAARSGSSDEQFF. The CDR3 region has the DNA TGCAGCGCCGCGAGATCCGGGAGCTCCGATGAGCAGTTCTTC.

V and J are TRBV19 and TRBJ2-2; D may match TRBD1 or TRBD2 (6 bases each). The ends were cut back, 5 bases at V and 1 base at J, with 11 bases in the middle. Germline CDR1 reads LNHDA; CDR2 reads SQIVND (reference sequence). This CDR3 has 15 amino acids. The CDR3 coding sequence is TGTGCCAGTAGTCGGGGGACATTGAACACCGGGGAGCTGTTTTTT. It translates to CASSRGTLNTGELFF. The full variable domain, completed using reference TRBV19 and TRBJ2-2, is DGGITQSPKYLFRKEGQNVTLSCEQNLNHDAMYWYRQDPGQGLRLIYYSQIVNDFQKGDIAEGYSVSREKKESFPLTVTSAQKNPTAFYLCASSRGTLNTGELFFGEGSRLTVL.

This clonotype has a handful of counts. V gene TRBV5-1 combines with J gene TRBJ2-5; D might be TRBD1 (5 bases). This CDR3 region has 18 residues. Germline lookup yields CDR1 SGHRS and CDR2 YFSETQ. Trimming pared 4 bases from V and 0 bases from J, leaving 22 bases between. CDR3 protein: CASSPPKGAWPNQETQYF. The DNA for the CDR3 is TGCGCCAGCAGCCCCCCAAAAGGGGCATGGCCAAACCAAGAGACCCAGTACTTC.

This rearrangement joins TRBV3-1 to TRBJ2-3, with 10 positions matching TRBD1. The germline CDR1 and CDR2 sequences are LGHDT and YNNKEL (reference sequence). V shed 1 base, J shed 6 bases, and the junction held 7 bases outside the gene matches. CDR3 length equals 16 residues. The CDR3 loop reads CASSQVLGTGEDTQYF. CDR3 nucleotide sequence: TGTGCCAGCAGCCAAGTGTTAGGGACAGGGGAGGATACGCAGTATTTT.

V gene TRBV9 combines with J gene TRBJ2-3; D is ambiguous. The ends were cut back, 0 bases at V and 2 bases at J, with 13 bases in the middle. The CDR3 is 16 amino acids. Germline assignment: CDR1 SGDLS and CDR2 YYNGEE. CDR3 sequence (DNA): TGTGCCAGCAGCGTAGCCTCCGGGCTAAACACAGATACGCAGTATTTT. Encoded protein: CASSVASGLNTDTQYF.

This clonotype was recorded at least ten times. The chain is built from TRBV7-8 and TRBJ2-3, with D perhaps matching TRBD1 (6 bases). The V gene lost 5 bases and the J gene lost 1 base, with 10 bases spanning the gap. The CDR3 is 14 residues long. The germline V gene encodes CDR1 SGHVS and CDR2 FQNEAQ. As DNA, the CDR3 is TGTGCCAGCAGCGAAGCAGGGGGCACAGATACGCAGTATTTT. This codes for CASSEAGGTDTQYF.

This clonotype was found a few times. This chain connects TRBV5-4 to TRBJ1-1; 7 positions agree with TRBD1. This CDR3 region has 15 residues. With 7 bases clipped from V and 0 bases from J, the junction kept 9 bases outside the gene matches. Germline CDR1 is SGHNT and CDR2 is YYREEE (reference sequence). The CDR3 here is CASSETGQMNTEAFF. CDR3 sequence (DNA): TGTGCCAGCTCGGAGACAGGGCAGATGAACACTGAAGCTTTCTTT.

V and J are TRBV29-1 and TRBJ2-7; 7 bases agree with TRBD2. This CDR3 has 12 residues. Germline V gene data show CDR1 as SQVTM and CDR2 as ANQGSEA. The ends lost 6 bases at V and 5 bases at J; junction bases unmatched: 7. This CDR3 reads CSVGGGGNEQYF. As DNA, the CDR3 is TGCAGCGTGGGCGGGGGTGGAAACGAGCAGTACTTC.

This clonotype was recorded at least ten times. The chain recombines TRBV11-2 with TRBJ1-4; D perhaps matches TRBD1 (5 bases). V was pared by 3 bases and J by 3 bases, with 8 bases between. The germline gives CDR1 SGHAT, CDR2 FQNNGV. The CDR3 consists of 14 residues. The DNA of the CDR3 is TGTGCCAGCAGCTTCGGGGGGGCTAATGAAAAACTGTTTTTT. It encodes CASSFGGANEKLFF.

The chain couples TRBV29-1 to TRBJ2-6, with TRBD1 as a possible D gene (6 bases). Between the trimmed V and J ends, which lost 1 base and 2 bases, there was a span of 6 bases. CDR3 length: 14 residues. The V gene's germline CDR1 is SQVTM and CDR2 ANQGSEA. CDR3 coding DNA: TGCAGCGTTGAAGCAGGGGCTGGGGCCAACGTCCTGACTTTC. The encoded protein is CSVEAGAGANVLTF.

This clonotype was recorded a few times. The chain employs TRBV6-5 and TRBJ2-7; D is possibly TRBD1 (6 bases). CDR3 length: 15 amino acids. CDR1 is MNHEY and CDR2 is SVGAGI in the germline V gene. Trimming removed 0 bases at V and 0 bases at J, with 9 bases between. CDR3 region: CASSYSNRASYEQYF. CDR3 nucleotide sequence: TGTGCCAGCAGTTACTCGAACAGGGCCTCCTACGAGCAGTACTTC.

The rearrangement uses TRBV30 and TRBJ1-2, with D perhaps matching TRBD1 (5 bases). This CDR3 spans 11 amino acids. The germline gives CDR1 GTSNPN, CDR2 SVGIG (reference sequence). V gave up 0 bases and J gave up 10 bases, with 9 bases separating them. CDR3 protein: CAWSVTRDYTF. The DNA of the CDR3 is TGTGCCTGGAGTGTAACCAGGGACTACACCTTC.

The table lists this clonotype with a few counts. V and J are TRBV6-2 or TRBV6-3 and TRBJ1-5; D is uncertain. This CDR3 is built from 14 residues. V was clipped by 3 bases and J by 1 base, with 7 bases between them. Germline V gene data show CDR1 as MNHEY and CDR2 as SVGEGT. The CDR3 region is CASSYGYSNQPQHF. CDR3 nucleotide sequence: TGTGCCAGCAGTTATGGTTACAGCAATCAGCCCCAGCATTTT.

A few counts support this clonotype. This sequence joins TRBV10-1 and TRBJ2-1, with 11 bases fitting TRBD2. V trimming: 5 bases; J trimming: 10 bases; junction bases outside the gene matches: 4. This CDR3 has 13 amino acids. The germline CDR1 and CDR2 sequences are WNHNN and SYGVQD (reference sequence). The CDR3 DNA is TGCGCCAGCAGTACTAGCGGGGGATGGGAGCAGTTCTTC. Its protein is CASSTSGGWEQFF.

This clonotype was seen at least ten times. The chain carries TRBV12-3 or TRBV12-4 and TRBJ1-4; D remains ambiguous. V dropped 6 bases and J dropped 3 bases, with 14 bases sitting between them. There are 15 residues in the CDR3. The CDR3 loop is CASRPAGGANEKLFF. CDR3 nucleotides: TGTGCCAGCAGGCCCGCGGGCGGGGCTAATGAAAAACTGTTTTTT.

This clonotype was seen only a few times. The chain joins TRBV6-2 or TRBV6-3 to TRBJ2-1; 9 bases map to TRBD2. V was clipped by 6 bases and J by 6 bases; unmatched bases: 9. CDR1 is MNHEY, CDR2 SVGEGT, per germline. CDR3 length: 15 residues. The DNA of the CDR3 is TGTGCCAGCAGGGGAGCGGGAGGTGTCCCCAATGAGCAGTTCTTC. This gives the protein CASRGAGGVPNEQFF.

This clonotype was found a few times. The DNA for the CDR3 is TGTGCCAGCAGTTACGTGCGGCAAGAGACCCAGTACTTC. Its translation is CASSYVRQETQYF. The chain employs TRBV6-2 or TRBV6-3 and TRBJ2-5, with no clear D. CDR3 size: 13 residues. Germline V gene lookup returns CDR1 MNHEY and CDR2 SVGEGT. V was pared by 2 bases and J by 2 bases, with 6 bases between.

This clonotype was seen a handful of times. This chain joins TRBV6-1 and TRBJ1-1, with 11 nucleotides matching TRBD1. The CDR3 is 15 amino acids. Germline V CDR1 and CDR2: MNHNS, SASEGT. V lost 2 bases and J lost 6; bases outside the gene matches: 5. The CDR3 loop reads CASSEFGQGASEAFF. Here the CDR3 DNA reads TGTGCCAGCAGTGAATTTGGACAGGGGGCCTCTGAAGCTTTCTTT.

The V call is TRBV20-1, the J call TRBJ2-3; 8 bases line up with TRBD2. V trimming: 5 bases; J trimming: 4 bases; junction bases outside the gene matches: 8. CDR1 is DFQATT, CDR2 SNEGSKA, per germline (reference sequence). The CDR3 extends over 14 amino acids. This chain's CDR3 is CSAGGRLDSDTQYF. DNA for the CDR3: TGCAGTGCTGGCGGGAGGTTGGATTCAGATACGCAGTATTTT.

The chain carries TRBV4-3 and TRBJ2-6; D may be TRBD1 (5 bases). CDR3 size: 18 residues. Per germline, CDR1 LGHNA and CDR2 YSLEER. Trimming shortened V by 1 base and J by 2 bases, and 15 bases separated the two germline ends. The CDR3 sequence: CASSQGVLRAAGANVLTF. For the CDR3, the DNA is TGCGCCAGCAGCCAAGGGGTGCTCAGGGCGGCTGGGGCCAACGTCCTGACTTTC.

This clonotype has more than one count but fewer than ten. V usage is TRBV12-3 or TRBV12-4 and J usage is TRBJ2-1; TRBD1 agrees at 12 bases. The CDR3 runs to 19 residues. After removal of 5 bases from V and 8 bases from J, the junction contained 19 bases not matched to a gene. CDR3 protein: CASSGSATKGQGASDEQFF. CDR3 bases: TGTGCCAGCAGTGGCTCGGCCACTAAGGGACAGGGGGCCTCGGATGAGCAGTTCTTC.